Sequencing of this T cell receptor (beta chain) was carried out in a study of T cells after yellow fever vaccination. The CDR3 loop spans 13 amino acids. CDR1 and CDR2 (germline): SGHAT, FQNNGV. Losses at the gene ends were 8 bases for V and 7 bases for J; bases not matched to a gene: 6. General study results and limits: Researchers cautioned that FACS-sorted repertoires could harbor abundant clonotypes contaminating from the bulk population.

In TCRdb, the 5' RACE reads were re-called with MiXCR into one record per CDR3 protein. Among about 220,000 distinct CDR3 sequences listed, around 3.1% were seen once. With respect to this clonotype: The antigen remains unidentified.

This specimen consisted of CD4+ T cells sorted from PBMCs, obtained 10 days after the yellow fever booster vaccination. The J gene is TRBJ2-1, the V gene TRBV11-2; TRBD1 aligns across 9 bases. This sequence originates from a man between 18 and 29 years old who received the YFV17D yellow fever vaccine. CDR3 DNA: TGTGCCAGCGGCCGACAGGGGGAGAATGAGCAGTTCTTC. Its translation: CASGRQGENEQFF.